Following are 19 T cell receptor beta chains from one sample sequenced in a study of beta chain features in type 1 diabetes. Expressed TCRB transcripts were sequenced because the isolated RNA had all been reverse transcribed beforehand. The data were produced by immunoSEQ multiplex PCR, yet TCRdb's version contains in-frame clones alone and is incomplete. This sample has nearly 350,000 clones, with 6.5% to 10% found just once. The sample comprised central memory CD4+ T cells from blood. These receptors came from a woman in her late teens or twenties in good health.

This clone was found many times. The CDR3 nucleotides are TGTGCCAGCAGCCAAAGGTCGACAGGGAAGGGCTACACCTTC. This translates into CASSQRSTGKGYTF. The chain combines TRBV16 with TRBJ1-2; TRBD1 aligns across 7 bases. The CDR3 sequence is 14 residues long. The V gene end was trimmed by 2 bases and the J gene end by 8 bases; junction bases not matched to a gene: 8. Germline CDR1 is KGHSY and CDR2 is FQNENV.

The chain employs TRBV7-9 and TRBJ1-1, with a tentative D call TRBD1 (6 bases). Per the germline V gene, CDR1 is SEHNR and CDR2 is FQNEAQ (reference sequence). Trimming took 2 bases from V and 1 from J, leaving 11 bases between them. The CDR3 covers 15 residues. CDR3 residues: CASSLWGLENTEAFF. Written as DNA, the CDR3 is TGTGCCAGCAGCTTATGGGGGCTTGAGAACACTGAAGCTTTCTTT.

CDR3 nucleotides: TGCGCCAGCAGTCCAGGGAAGGTCGCGGGCGAGCTCTACGAGCAGTACTTC. Encoded protein: CASSPGKVAGELYEQYF. V is TRBV10-1 and J is TRBJ2-7; D assignment may be TRBD1 or TRBD2 (5 bases each). This CDR3 region has 17 residues. Trimming cost V 5 bases and J 3 bases, with 23 bases left between them. Germline CDR1 and CDR2: WNHNN and SYGVQD (reference sequence).

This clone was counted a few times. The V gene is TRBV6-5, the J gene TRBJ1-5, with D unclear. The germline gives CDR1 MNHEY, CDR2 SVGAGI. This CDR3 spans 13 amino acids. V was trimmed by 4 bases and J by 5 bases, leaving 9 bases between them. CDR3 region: CASSLAWDQPQHF. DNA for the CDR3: TGTGCCAGCAGTTTAGCGTGGGATCAGCCCCAGCATTTT.

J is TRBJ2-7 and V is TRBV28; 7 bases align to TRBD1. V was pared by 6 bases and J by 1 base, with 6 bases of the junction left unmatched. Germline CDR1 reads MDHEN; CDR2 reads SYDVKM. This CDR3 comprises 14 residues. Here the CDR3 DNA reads TGTGCCAGCAGAACACAGGGGACGTCCTACGAGCAGTACTTC. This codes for CASRTQGTSYEQYF. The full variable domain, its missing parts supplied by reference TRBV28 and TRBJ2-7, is DVKVTQSSRYLVKRTGEKVFLECVQDMDHENMFWYRQDPGLGLRLIYFSYDVKMKEKGDIPEGYSVSREKKERFSLILESASTNQTSMYLCASRTQGTSYEQYFGPGTRLTVT.

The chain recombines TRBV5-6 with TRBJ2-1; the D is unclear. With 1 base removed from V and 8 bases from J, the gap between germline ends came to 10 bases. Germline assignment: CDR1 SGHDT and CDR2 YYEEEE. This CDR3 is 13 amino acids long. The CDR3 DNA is TGTGCCAGCAGCTTGACCCTAGTAGATGAGCAGTTCTTC. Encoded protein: CASSLTLVDEQFF.

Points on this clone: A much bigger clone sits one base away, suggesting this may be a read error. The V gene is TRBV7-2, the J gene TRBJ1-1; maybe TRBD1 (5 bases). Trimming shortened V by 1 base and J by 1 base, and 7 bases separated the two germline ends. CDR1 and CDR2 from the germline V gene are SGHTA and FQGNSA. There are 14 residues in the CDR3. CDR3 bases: TGTGCCAGCAGCTTAGACAGGTGGAACACTGAAGCTTTCTTT. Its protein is CASSLDRWNTEAFF. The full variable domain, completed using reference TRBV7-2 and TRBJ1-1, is GAGVSQSPSNKVTEKGKDVELRCDPISGHTALYWYRQSLGQGLEFLIYFQGNSAPDKSGLPSDRFSAERTGGSVSTLTIQRTQQEDSAVYLCASSLDRWNTEAFFGQGTRLTVV.

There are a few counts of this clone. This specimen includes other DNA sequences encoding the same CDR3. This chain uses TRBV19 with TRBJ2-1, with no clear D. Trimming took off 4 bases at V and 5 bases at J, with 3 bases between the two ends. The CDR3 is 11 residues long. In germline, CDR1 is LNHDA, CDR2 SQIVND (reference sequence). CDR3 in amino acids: CASSTHNEQFF. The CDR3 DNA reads TGTGCCAGTAGTACTCACAATGAGCAGTTCTTC.

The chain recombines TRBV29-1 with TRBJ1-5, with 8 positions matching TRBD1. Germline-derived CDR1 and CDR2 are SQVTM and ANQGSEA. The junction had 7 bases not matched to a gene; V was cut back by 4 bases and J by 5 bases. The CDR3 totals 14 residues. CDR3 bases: TGCAGCGTTGTCGCGGGGGGACAGGATCAGCCCCAGCATTTT. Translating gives CSVVAGGQDQPQHF.

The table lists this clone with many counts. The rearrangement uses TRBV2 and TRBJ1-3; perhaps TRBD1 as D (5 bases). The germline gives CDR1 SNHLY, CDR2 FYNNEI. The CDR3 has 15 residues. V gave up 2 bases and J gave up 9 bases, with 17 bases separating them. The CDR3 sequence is CASSESRAFRPTIYF. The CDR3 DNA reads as TGTGCCAGCAGTGAATCCAGGGCTTTTCGTCCCACCATATATTTT.

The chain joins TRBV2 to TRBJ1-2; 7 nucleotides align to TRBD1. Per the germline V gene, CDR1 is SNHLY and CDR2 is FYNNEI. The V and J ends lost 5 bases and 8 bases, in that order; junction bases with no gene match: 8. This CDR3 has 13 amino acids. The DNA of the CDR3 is TGTGCCAGCAGTCCTGGACAGGAAAGAGGCTACACCTTC. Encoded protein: CASSPGQERGYTF.

The CDR3 spells CASSPLRRNEQFF. CDR3 in DNA: TGTGCCAGCAGCCCTTTACGGCGTAATGAGCAGTTCTTC. The chain recombines TRBV5-4 with TRBJ2-1; D remains ambiguous. V lost 4 bases, J lost 7 bases, and 12 bases lay in between. Per the germline V gene, CDR1 is SGHNT and CDR2 is YYREEE (reference sequence). The CDR3 is 13 amino acids.

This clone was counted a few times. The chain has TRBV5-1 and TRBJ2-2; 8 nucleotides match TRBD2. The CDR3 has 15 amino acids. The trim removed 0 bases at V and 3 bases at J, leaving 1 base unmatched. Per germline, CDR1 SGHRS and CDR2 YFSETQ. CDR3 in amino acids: CASSLGLAYTGELFF. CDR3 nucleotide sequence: TGCGCCAGCAGCTTGGGACTAGCGTACACCGGGGAGCTGTTTTTT. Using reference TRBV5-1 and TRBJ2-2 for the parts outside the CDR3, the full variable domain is KAGVTQTPRYLIKTRGQQVTLSCSPISGHRSVSWYQQTPGQGLQFLFEYFSETQRNKGNFPGRFSGRQFSNSRSEMNVSTLELGDSALYLCASSLGLAYTGELFFGEGSRLTVL.

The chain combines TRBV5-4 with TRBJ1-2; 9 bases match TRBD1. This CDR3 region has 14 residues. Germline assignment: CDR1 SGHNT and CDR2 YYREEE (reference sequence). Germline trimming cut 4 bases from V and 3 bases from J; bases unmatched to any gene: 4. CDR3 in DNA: TGTGCCAGCAGCGGGGACAGGGCGGACTATGGCTACACCTTC. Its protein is CASSGDRADYGYTF.

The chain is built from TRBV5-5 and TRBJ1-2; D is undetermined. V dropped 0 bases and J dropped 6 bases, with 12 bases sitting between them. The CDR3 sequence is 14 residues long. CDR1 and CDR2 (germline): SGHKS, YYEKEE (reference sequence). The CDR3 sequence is CASSLAPLTDGYTF. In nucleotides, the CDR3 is TGTGCCAGCAGCTTGGCCCCCCTAACGGATGGCTACACCTTC.

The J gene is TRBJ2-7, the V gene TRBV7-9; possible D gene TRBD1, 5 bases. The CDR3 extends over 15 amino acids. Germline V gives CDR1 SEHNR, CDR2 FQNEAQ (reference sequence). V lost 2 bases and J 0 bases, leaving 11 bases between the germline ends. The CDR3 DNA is TGTGCCAGCAGCTTAACTGGGGCCGTCTCCTACGAGCAGTACTTC. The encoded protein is CASSLTGAVSYEQYF.

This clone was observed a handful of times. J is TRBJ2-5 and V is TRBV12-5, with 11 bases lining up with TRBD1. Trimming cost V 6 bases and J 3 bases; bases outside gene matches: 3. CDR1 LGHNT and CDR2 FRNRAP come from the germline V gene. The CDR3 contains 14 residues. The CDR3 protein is CASGPGQGEETQYF. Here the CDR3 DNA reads TGTGCTAGTGGACCGGGACAGGGGGAAGAGACCCAGTACTTC.

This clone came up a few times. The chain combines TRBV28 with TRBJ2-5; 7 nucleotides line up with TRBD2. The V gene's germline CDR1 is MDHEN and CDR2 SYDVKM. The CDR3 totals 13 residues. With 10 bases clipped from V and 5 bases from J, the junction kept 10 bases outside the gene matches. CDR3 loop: CATERDRRETQYF. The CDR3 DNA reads TGTGCCACCGAGCGGGATCGGAGGGAGACCCAGTACTTC.

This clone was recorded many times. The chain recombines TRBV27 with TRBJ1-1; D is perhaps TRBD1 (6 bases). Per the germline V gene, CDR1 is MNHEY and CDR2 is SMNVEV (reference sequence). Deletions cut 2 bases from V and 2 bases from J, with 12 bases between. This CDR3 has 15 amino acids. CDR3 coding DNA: TGTGCCAGCAGTTTAAGGGCGACAGGAAACACTGAAGCTTTCTTT. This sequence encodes CASSLRATGNTEAFF.